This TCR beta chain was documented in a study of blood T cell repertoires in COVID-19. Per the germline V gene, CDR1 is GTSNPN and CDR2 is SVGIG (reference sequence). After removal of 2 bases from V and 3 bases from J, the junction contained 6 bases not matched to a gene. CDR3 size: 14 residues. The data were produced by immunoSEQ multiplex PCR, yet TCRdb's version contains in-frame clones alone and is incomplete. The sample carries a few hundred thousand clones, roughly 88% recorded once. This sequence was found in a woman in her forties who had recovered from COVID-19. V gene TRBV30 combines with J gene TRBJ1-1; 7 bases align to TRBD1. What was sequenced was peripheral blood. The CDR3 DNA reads TGTGCCTGGAGTCCCAGGGGGGTGGACACTGAAGCTTTCTTT. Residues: CAWSPRGVDTEAFF. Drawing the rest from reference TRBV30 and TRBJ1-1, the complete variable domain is SQTIHQWPATLVQPVGSPLSLECTVEGTSNPNLYWYRQAAGRGLQLLFYSVGIGQISSEVPQNLSASRPQDRQFILSSKKLLLSDSGFYLCAWSPRGVDTEAFFGQGTRLTVV.